This TCR beta chain originates from a study of blood T cell repertoires in COVID-19. Study as a whole: The samples span acute and convalescent COVID-19 from the United States, Italy and Spain. PBMCs, B-cell-depleted T cells, or T cells provided the cDNA or gDNA that made up the material.

V gave up 5 bases and J gave up 10 bases; unmatched junction bases: 7. CDR1 SEHNR and CDR2 FQNEAQ come from the germline V gene (reference sequence). The CDR3 spans 13 residues. In the authors' methods: It was from reference gene primer amplification that nucleated cell counts were estimated. Sequencing was performed with immunoSEQ multiplex PCR; in TCRdb, only in-frame clones are kept and a portion is missing. The DNA was the basis for D and trimming; V, J and clone size are from that table. The table records 98,000 or so clones, roughly four fifths of them present only once. Input material: peripheral blood. This TCR derives from a man in his sixties with acute or convalescent COVID-19. V and J are TRBV7-9 and TRBJ2-1; 8 positions agree with TRBD1. The CDR3 DNA reads TGTGCCAGCAGCCAGACAGGGGCACGGGAGCAGTTCTTC. Residues: CASSQTGAREQFF. Looking up the rest from reference TRBV7-9 and TRBJ2-1 gives the full variable domain: DTGVSQNPRHKITKRGQNVTFRCDPISEHNRLYWYRQTLGQGPEFLTYFQNEAQLEKSRLLSDRFSAERPKGSFSTLEIQRTEQGDSAMYLCASSQTGAREQFFGPGTRLTVL.